Given below is one TCR beta chain in context. A single count supports this clone. This receptor's antigen is unknown. There are no base qualities to consult, and no much larger clone falls within one base. Each collaborating institution followed its own protocols to collect whole blood in K2EDTA tubes. For TCRbeta analysis, collaborators shipped samples in one of three forms: frozen whole blood, isolated PBMCs, or DNA extracted from either of those sample types. This sample is drawn from a study of blood T cell repertoires in COVID-19 (dated by TCRdb to 2020 to 2022). Notes on the research overall: Collaborator samples came from the United States, Italy and Spain and covered acute and convalescent phases of COVID-19. Subjects who had been exposed to COVID-19, were actively infected with it, or had recovered from it provided the deeply sampled blood TCRbeta repertoires that made up the dataset. Sample metadata almost always included a de-identified subject ID, COVID-19 status, age in years and sex. A freely available public database, intended as a resource for researchers studying the immune response to SARS-CoV-2, is where the repertoires were released. The material from the prospective study consisted of cDNA or gDNA derived from T cells, B-cell-depleted T cells, or PBMCs. Where HLA class I and class II types were available, the types were taken from metadata supplied by the sample provider, not from assay-based typing. Samples came from the ongoing ImmuneRACE study (first 160 participants) plus 1,254 subjects from 6 global collaborators. Results the study describes overall, beyond this receptor: Clinical and demographic metadata were provided uncurated, with the amount varying by source and participant.

TCRbeta CDR3 regions were amplified from genomic DNA using the immunoSEQ Assay, a bias-controlled multiplex PCR. Processing in the source paper ran as follows. The number of nucleated cells in each sample was estimated by amplification of reference gene primers within the assay. To quantify the absolute abundance of each unique TCRbeta CDR3 rearrangement, sequence reads were collapsed and filtered. For each sample, productive Simpson clonality was calculated as the square root of Simpson's diversity index across productive rearrangements. TCRdb stores this immuneACCESS table with in-frame sequences only. Part of the clones is absent; in the studies checked, under half of the shortfall reflects unresolved V genes, and no reason is known for the rest. Clone size and V and J calls were adopted from that table, with D and trimming inferred from the DNA. The sample table lists 95,000 to 120,000 clones, 80% to 90% of them with a count of one. Under 4% of the sample comes from the top ten.

Germline trimming amounts to 2 bases on V and 4 bases on J, with 5 as the count of junction bases outside the gene matches. Its CDR3 holds 16 amino acids, cysteine through phenylalanine. Left in the record is the CDR3 DNA by itself, 48 bases read in frame from the first base. According to the germline V gene, CDR1 reads SGDLS and CDR2 reads YYNGEE. The sequence joins TRBV9 to TRBJ2-1, with 11 bases aligning to TRBD2. Sequencing used peripheral blood. The receptor was isolated from a man in his forties with acute or convalescent COVID-19. The base sequence is TGTGCCAGCAGCGTTAGCGGGGGGGGCTGGTACAATGAGCAGTTCTTC. This yields the protein CASSVSGGGWYNEQFF. Beyond the CDR3, the reference TRBV9 and TRBJ2-1 genes provide the residues; the full variable domain reads: DSGVTQTPKHLITATGQRVTLRCSPRSGDLSVYWYQQSLDQGLQFLIQYYNGEERAKGNILERFSAQQFPDLHSELNLSSLELGDSALYFCASSVSGGGWYNEQFFGPGTRLTVL.